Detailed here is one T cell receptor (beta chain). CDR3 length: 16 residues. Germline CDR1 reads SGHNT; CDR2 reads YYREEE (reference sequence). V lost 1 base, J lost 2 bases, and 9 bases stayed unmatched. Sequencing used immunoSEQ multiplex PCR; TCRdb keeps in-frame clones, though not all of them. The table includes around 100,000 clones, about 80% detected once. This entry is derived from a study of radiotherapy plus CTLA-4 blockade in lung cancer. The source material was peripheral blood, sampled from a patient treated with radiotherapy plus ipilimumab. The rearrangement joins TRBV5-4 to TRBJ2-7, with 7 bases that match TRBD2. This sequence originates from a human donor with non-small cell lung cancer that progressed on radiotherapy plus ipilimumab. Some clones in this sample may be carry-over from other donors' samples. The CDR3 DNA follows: TGTGCCAGCAGCTTGAGGGAGGGGCCCCCAACCTACGAGCAGTACTTC. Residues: CASSLREGPPTYEQYF.